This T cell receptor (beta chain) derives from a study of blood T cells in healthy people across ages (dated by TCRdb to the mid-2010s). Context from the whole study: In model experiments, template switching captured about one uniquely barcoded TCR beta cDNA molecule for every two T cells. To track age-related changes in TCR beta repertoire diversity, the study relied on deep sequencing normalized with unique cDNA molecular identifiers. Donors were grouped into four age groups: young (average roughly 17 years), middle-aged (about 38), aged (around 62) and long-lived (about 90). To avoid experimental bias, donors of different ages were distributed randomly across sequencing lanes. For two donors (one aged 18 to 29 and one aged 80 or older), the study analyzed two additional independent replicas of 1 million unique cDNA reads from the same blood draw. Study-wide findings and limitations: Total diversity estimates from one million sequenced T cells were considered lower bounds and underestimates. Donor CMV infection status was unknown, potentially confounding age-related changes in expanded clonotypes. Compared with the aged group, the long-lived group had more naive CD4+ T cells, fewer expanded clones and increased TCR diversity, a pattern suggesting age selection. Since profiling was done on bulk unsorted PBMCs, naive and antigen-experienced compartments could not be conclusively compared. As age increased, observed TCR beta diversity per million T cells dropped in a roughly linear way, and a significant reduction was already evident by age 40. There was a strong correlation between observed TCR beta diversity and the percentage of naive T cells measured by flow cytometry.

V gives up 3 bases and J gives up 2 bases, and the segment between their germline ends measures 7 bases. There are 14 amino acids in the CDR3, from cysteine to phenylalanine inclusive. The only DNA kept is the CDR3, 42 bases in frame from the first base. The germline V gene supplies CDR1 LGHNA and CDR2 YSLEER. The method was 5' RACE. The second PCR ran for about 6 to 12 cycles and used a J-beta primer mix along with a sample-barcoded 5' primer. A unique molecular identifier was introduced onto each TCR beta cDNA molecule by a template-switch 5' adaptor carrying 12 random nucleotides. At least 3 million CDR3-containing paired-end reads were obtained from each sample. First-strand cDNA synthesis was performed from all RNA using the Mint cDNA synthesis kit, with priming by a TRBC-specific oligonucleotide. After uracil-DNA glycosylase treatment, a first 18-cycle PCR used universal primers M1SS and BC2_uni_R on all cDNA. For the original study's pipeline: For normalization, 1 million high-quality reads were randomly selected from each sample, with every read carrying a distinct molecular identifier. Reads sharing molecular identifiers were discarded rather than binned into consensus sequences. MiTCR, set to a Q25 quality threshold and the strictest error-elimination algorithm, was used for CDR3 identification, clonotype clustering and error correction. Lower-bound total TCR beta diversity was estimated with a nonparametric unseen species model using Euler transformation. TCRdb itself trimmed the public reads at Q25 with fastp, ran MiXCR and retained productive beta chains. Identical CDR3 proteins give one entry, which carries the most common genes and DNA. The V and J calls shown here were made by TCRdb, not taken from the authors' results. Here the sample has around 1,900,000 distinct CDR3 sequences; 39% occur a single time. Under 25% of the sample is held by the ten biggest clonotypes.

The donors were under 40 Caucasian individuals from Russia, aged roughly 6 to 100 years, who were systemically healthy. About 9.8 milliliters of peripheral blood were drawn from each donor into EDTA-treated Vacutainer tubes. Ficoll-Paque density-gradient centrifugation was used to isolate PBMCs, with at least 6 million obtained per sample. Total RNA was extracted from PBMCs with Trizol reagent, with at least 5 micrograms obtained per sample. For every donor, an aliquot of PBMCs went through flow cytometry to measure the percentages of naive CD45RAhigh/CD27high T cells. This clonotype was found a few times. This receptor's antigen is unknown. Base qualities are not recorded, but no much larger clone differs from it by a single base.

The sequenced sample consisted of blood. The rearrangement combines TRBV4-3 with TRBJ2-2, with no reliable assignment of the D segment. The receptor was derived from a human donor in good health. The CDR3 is CASSHGHNTGELFF. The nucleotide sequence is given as TGCGCCAGCAGCCACGGCCACAACACCGGGGAGCTGTTTTTT.